Listed here are 21 T cell receptor beta chains from one sample, sequenced in a study of early T cells in non-severe SARS-CoV-2 infection. Each CDR3 protein gets one entry after TCRdb re-called the 5' RACE reads with MiXCR. The table records roughly 63,000 distinct CDR3 sequences, 9.5% to 15% of them present only once. Specimen: whole blood. The source of these receptors is an adult who was a healthcare worker with PCR-confirmed SARS-CoV-2 infection or an uninfected control (not recorded which).

The chain couples TRBV6-1 to TRBJ2-1; 7 positions match TRBD2. Germline CDR1 is MNHNS and CDR2 is SASEGT. V lost 7 bases to trimming and J lost 0 bases; unmatched junction nucleotides: 3. The CDR3 is 14 residues long. For the CDR3, the DNA is TGTGCCAGCACCGGGACTATCTCCTACAATGAGCAGTTCTTC. The encoded protein is CASTGTISYNEQFF.

This chain uses TRBV7-9 with TRBJ2-1; tentative D call: TRBD1 (6 bases). Germline V gene lookup returns CDR1 SEHNR and CDR2 FQNEAQ (reference sequence). This CDR3 is 13 amino acids long. V lost 8 bases and J 2 bases, leaving 10 bases between the germline ends. CDR3 in DNA: TGTGCCAGCCTACAGGGACCCTACAATGAGCAGTTCTTC. Its protein is CASLQGPYNEQFF.

This clonotype showed up many times. The chain joins TRBV19 to TRBJ2-3, with D possibly TRBD1 on 6 matching bases. This CDR3 has 14 amino acids. The V end was cut by 4 bases, the J end by 1 base, with 9 bases between. In germline, CDR1 is LNHDA, CDR2 SQIVND (reference sequence). CDR3 residues: CASSTGVRTDTQYF. Here the CDR3 DNA reads TGTGCCAGTAGTACAGGGGTGCGCACAGATACGCAGTATTTT.

A few counts support this clonotype. The V and J genes are TRBV29-1 and TRBJ2-5; the match to TRBD1 covers 8 bases. J lost 4 bases, V lost 8 bases, and 12 bases had no gene match. Germline CDR1 and CDR2: SQVTM and ANQGSEA. CDR3 length equals 14 residues. The CDR3 DNA sequence: TGCAGCACTCGAGGACAGGGAGGATCAGAGACCCAGTACTTC. This gives the protein CSTRGQGGSETQYF.

The chain combines TRBV7-9 with TRBJ2-7; 11 nucleotides match TRBD2. Germline V gene lookup returns CDR1 SEHNR and CDR2 FQNEAQ (reference sequence). The CDR3 consists of 15 residues. Losses at the gene ends were 1 base for V and 5 bases for J; bases not matched to a gene: 4. The CDR3 DNA is TGTGCCAGCAGCTTAGTCACTAGCGGGAGCAACGAGCAGTACTTC. Protein product: CASSLVTSGSNEQYF.

This clonotype was detected ten times or more. V is TRBV20-1 and J is TRBJ1-1, with D possibly being TRBD1 (5 bases). Germline loops: CDR1 DFQATT, CDR2 SNEGSKA (reference sequence). The ends were cut back, 2 bases at V and 3 bases at J, with 22 bases in the middle. The CDR3 consists of 17 residues. The CDR3 protein is CSARPTPNGRGDTEAFF. CDR3 DNA sequence: TGCAGTGCTAGACCGACGCCAAATGGAAGAGGGGACACTGAAGCTTTCTTT.

V gene TRBV29-1 combines with J gene TRBJ2-3, with D maybe TRBD1 (6 bases). Germline V CDR1 and CDR2: SQVTM, ANQGSEA. CDR3 length equals 15 residues. V shed 5 bases and J shed 2 bases, with 17 bases lying between them. The CDR3 bases are TGCAGCGTTCCGAACCTAGGGGGACCCACAGATACGCAGTATTTT. This translates into CSVPNLGGPTDTQYF.

This clonotype has ten or more counts. The V gene is TRBV7-8, the J gene TRBJ2-1; D might be TRBD2 (5 bases). The CDR3 is 17 amino acids. Per germline, CDR1 SGHVS and CDR2 FQNEAQ. With 0 bases removed from V and 8 bases from J, the gap between germline ends came to 20 bases. The DNA for the CDR3 is TGTGCCAGCAGCTTAGCGAGGTCCCCCGAAATACTAGATGAGCAGTTCTTC. Its translation is CASSLARSPEILDEQFF.

The rearrangement uses TRBV5-1 and TRBJ1-1, with TRBD1 as a possible D gene (6 bases). V lost 1 base, J lost 3 bases, and 10 bases lay in between. Germline CDR1 is SGHRS and CDR2 is YFSETQ. The length of the CDR3 is 14 residues. For the CDR3, the DNA is TGCGCCAGCAGCTTGAAGGGGGAGGACACTGAAGCTTTCTTT. Encoded protein: CASSLKGEDTEAFF. Complete variable domain (other parts from reference TRBV5-1 and TRBJ1-1): KAGVTQTPRYLIKTRGQQVTLSCSPISGHRSVSWYQQTPGQGLQFLFEYFSETQRNKGNFPGRFSGRQFSNSRSEMNVSTLELGDSALYLCASSLKGEDTEAFFGQGTRLTVV.

This clonotype was seen ten or more times. The CDR3 nucleotides read TGTGCCAGCAGCCCTTCTAGCGGGATGACGGAGACCCAGTACTTC. The encoded protein is CASSPSSGMTETQYF. The chain recombines TRBV6-6 with TRBJ2-5; 9 bases match TRBD2. This CDR3 region has 15 residues. With 6 bases clipped from V and 5 bases from J, the junction kept 10 bases outside the gene matches. The germline V gene has CDR1 MNHNY and CDR2 SVGAGI (reference sequence).

This clonotype has a handful of counts. The chain couples TRBV7-8 to TRBJ1-1; D is unresolved. CDR3 length equals 12 residues. Trimming took off 7 bases at V and 3 bases at J, with 9 bases between the two ends. CDR1 SGHVS and CDR2 FQNEAQ come from the germline V gene. CDR3 DNA: TGTGCCAGCACCCTCGATGACACTGAAGCTTTCTTT. This encodes CASTLDDTEAFF.

This clonotype was picked up many times. This rearrangement joins TRBV15 to TRBJ2-3; D remains unclear. Germline-derived CDR1 and CDR2 are LNHNV and YYDKDF (reference sequence). The CDR3 is made up of 14 amino acids. Trimming shortened V by 3 bases and J by 4 bases, and 11 bases separated the two germline ends. The CDR3 loop reads CATSSSPGADTQYF. The DNA of the CDR3 is TGTGCCACCAGCAGCTCGCCTGGGGCAGATACGCAGTATTTT.

The chain couples TRBV29-1 to TRBJ2-1, with TRBD2 matching over 11 bases. The CDR3 extends over 15 amino acids. J gave up 0 bases and V 6 bases, and 4 bases lay outside the gene matches. Germline V lookup: CDR1 SQVTM, CDR2 ANQGSEA. The CDR3 nucleotides are TGCAGCGTGGGACTAGCGGTCTACTCCTACAATGAGCAGTTCTTC. Protein product: CSVGLAVYSYNEQFF.

There are many counts of this clonotype. The chain employs TRBV11-3 and TRBJ1-1, with D unresolved. Germline CDR1 is SGHNT and CDR2 is YENEEA. The germline V and J ends were trimmed by 5 bases and 4 bases, with 11 bases remaining between them. The CDR3 extends over 13 amino acids. The CDR3, as DNA: TGTGCCAGCAGCCGAACATGGAGCACTGAAGCTTTCTTT. It codes for CASSRTWSTEAFF.

In its sample, this clonotype was seen many times. The J gene is TRBJ2-7, the V gene TRBV20-1; TRBD1 is a possible D gene (6 bases). V was trimmed by 6 bases and J by 4 bases, leaving 13 bases between them. In germline, CDR1 is DFQATT, CDR2 SNEGSKA (reference sequence). CDR3 length: 12 amino acids. CDR3 sequence reads: CSAQQGLYEQYF. The CDR3 DNA is TGCAGTGCCCAACAGGGCTTGTACGAGCAGTACTTC.

This clonotype was observed a few times. The chain combines TRBV28 with TRBJ2-2; D gene uncertain. The CDR3 loop spans 12 amino acids. Germline-derived CDR1 and CDR2 are MDHEN and SYDVKM. V lost 3 bases, J lost 7 bases, and 6 bases lay in between. The CDR3: CASSFVVGELFF. CDR3 bases: TGTGCCAGCAGTTTTGTGGTCGGGGAGCTGTTTTTT. The whole variable domain, filled in from reference TRBV28 and TRBJ2-2, reads DVKVTQSSRYLVKRTGEKVFLECVQDMDHENMFWYRQDPGLGLRLIYFSYDVKMKEKGDIPEGYSVSREKKERFSLILESASTNQTSMYLCASSFVVGELFFGEGSRLTVL.

To note about this clonotype: A much larger clone sits a single nucleotide away, making a read error possible. The chain couples TRBV5-1 to TRBJ2-1, with D perhaps matching TRBD2 (6 bases). The CDR3 has 13 amino acids. Germline CDR1 is SGHRS and CDR2 is YFSETQ. CDR3 in DNA: TGCACCAGCAGCGCCCACGCGGGGAATGAGCAGTTCTTC. Translated: CTSSAHAGNEQFF.

A word on this clonotype: A much larger clonotype is one base distant, so this may be a read error. The chain has TRBV12-3 or TRBV12-4 and TRBJ2-3; D gene ambiguous. V lost 3 bases and J lost 2, with 15 bases in between. This CDR3 spans 16 amino acids. The CDR3, as DNA: TGTGCCAGCAGTTTTGGCCTAGTGGGAACCACAGATACGCAGTATTTT. It translates to CASSFGLVGTTDTQYF.

The chain carries TRBV28 and TRBJ2-1; D might be TRBD1 or TRBD2, each matching 5 bases. There are 14 residues in the CDR3. The germline gives CDR1 MDHEN, CDR2 SYDVKM. Trimming shortened V by 4 bases and J by 8 bases, and 15 bases separated the two germline ends. This CDR3 is CASSSYSGTHEQFF. The CDR3 DNA sequence: TGTGCCAGCAGTTCCTACTCAGGGACCCATGAGCAGTTCTTC.

This clonotype was observed a handful of times. The chain has TRBV4-2 and TRBJ2-1; the match to TRBD1 covers 9 bases. Germline lookup yields CDR1 LGHNA and CDR2 YNFKEQ. This CDR3 has 16 amino acids. J was trimmed by 3 bases and V by 0 bases; bases with no gene match: 3. CDR3 loop: CASSQDKDRGYNEQFF. The CDR3 DNA reads TGTGCCAGCAGCCAAGATAAGGACAGGGGCTACAATGAGCAGTTCTTC.

The chain uses TRBV7-9 and TRBJ2-1; 13 bases line up with TRBD2. J lost 7 bases, V lost 6 bases, and 9 bases had no gene match. Germline CDR1 SEHNR, CDR2 FQNEAQ (reference sequence). This CDR3 spans 16 amino acids. In nucleotides, the CDR3 is TGTGCCAGCAGAATACTAGCGGGAGGGCCGTGGAATGAGCAGTTCTTC. Protein sequence: CASRILAGGPWNEQFF.